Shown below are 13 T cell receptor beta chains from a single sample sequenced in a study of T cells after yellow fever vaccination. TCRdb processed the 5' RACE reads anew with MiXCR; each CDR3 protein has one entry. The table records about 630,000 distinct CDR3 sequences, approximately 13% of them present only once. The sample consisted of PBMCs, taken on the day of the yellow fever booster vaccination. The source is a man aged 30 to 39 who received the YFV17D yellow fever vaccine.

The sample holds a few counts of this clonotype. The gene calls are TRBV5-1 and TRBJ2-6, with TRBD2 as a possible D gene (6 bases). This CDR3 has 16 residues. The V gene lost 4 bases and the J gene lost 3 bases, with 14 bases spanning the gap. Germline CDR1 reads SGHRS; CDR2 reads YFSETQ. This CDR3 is CASSAAGTLGANVLTF. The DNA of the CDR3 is TGCGCCAGCAGCGCGGCCGGGACTCTTGGGGCCAACGTCCTGACTTTC.

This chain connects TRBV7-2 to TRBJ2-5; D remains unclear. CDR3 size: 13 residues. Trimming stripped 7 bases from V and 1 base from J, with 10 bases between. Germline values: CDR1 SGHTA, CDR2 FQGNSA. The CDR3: CASTFSLQETQYF. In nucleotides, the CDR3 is TGTGCCAGCACCTTTTCCCTCCAAGAGACCCAGTACTTC.

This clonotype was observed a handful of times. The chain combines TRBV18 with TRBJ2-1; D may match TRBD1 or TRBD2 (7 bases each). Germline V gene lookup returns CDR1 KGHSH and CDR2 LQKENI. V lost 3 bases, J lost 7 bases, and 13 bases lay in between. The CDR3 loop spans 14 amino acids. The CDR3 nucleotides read TGTGCCAGCTCACCTGGGAGGGGGCCGAATGAGCAGTTCTTC. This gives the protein CASSPGRGPNEQFF.

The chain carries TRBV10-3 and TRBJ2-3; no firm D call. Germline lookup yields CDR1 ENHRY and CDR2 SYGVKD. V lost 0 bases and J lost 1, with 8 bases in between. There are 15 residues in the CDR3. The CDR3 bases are TGTGCCATCAGTGAGTCAGTTACGGGCACAGATACGCAGTATTTT. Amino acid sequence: CAISESVTGTDTQYF.

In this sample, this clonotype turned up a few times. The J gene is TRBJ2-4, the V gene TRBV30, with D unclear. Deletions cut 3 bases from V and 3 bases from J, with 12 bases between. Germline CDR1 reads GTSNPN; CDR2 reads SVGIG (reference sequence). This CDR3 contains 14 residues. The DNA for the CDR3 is TGTGCCTGGAGATATTCAGGTGACAAAAACATTCAGTACTTC. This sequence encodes CAWRYSGDKNIQYF.

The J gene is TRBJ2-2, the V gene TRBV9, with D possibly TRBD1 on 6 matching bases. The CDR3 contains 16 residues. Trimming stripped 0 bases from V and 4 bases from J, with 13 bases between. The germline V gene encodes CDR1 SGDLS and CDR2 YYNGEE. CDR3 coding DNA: TGTGCCAGCAGCGTAGGAGGGACACTCAGCACCGGGGAGCTGTTTTTT. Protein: CASSVGGTLSTGELFF.

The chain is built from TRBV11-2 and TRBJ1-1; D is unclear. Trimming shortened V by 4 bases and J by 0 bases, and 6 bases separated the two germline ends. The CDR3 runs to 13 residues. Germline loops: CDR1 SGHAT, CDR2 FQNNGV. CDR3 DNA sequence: TGTGCCAGCAGCTCATTTATGAACACTGAAGCTTTCTTT. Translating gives CASSSFMNTEAFF.

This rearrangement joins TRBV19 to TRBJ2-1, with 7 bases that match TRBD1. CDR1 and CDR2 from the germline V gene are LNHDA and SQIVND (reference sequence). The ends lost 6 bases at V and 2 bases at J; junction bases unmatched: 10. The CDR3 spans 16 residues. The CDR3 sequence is CASSQFPGQTYNEQFF. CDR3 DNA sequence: TGTGCCAGTAGCCAATTCCCGGGACAGACCTACAATGAGCAGTTCTTC.

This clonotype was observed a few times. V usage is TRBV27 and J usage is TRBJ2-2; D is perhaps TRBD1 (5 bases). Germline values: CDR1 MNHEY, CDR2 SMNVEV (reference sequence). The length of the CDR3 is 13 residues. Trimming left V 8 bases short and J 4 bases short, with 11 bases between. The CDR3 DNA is TGTGCCAGCCGGTGGGGCTCCACCGGGGAGCTGTTTTTT. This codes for CASRWGSTGELFF.

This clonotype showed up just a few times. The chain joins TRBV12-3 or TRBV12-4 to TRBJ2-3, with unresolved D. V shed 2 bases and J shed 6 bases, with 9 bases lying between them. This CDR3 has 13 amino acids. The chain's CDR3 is CASSLQPDDTQYF. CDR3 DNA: TGTGCCAGCAGTTTACAGCCTGATGATACGCAGTATTTT.

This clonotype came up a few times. CDR3 region: CSAHLGLPEQYF. The DNA of the CDR3 is TGCAGTGCCCATCTCGGTCTGCCCGAGCAGTACTTC. This chain uses TRBV20-1 with TRBJ2-7; D ambiguous. The CDR3 has 12 residues. V gave up 6 bases and J gave up 6 bases, with 15 bases separating them. Germline-derived CDR1 and CDR2 are DFQATT and SNEGSKA (reference sequence).

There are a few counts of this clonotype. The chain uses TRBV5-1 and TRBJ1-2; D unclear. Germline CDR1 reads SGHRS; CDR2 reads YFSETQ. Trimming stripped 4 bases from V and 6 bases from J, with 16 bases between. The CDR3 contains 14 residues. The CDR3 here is CASSVTGQRNGYTF. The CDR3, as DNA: TGCGCCAGCAGCGTAACCGGCCAAAGGAATGGCTACACCTTC.

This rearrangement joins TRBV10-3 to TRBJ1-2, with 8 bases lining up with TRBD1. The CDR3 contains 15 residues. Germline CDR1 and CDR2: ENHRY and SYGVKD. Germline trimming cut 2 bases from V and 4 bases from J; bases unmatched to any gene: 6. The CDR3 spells CAISERGQASYGYTF. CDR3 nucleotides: TGTGCCATCAGTGAGAGGGGACAGGCGTCCTATGGCTACACCTTC.